A single T cell receptor (beta chain) is shown here with its context. Its antigen is undetermined. This record comes from a study of cytomegalovirus exposure and HLA in healthy donors. Regarding donors, all were healthy bone marrow donors. The PCR used 60 Vbeta and 13 Jbeta primers. Method: immunoSEQ multiplex PCR; TCRdb's copy keeps in-frame clones and lacks some. The table shows fewer than 200,000 clones, with around 83% occurring only once. Per the germline V gene, CDR1 is GTSNPN and CDR2 is SVGIG (reference sequence). V was shortened by 0 bases and J by 2 bases, with 17 bases between the two germline ends. The CDR3 consists of 16 residues. The study, taken as a whole, reports: In a later analysis, productive TCRs from donors in an Asian-associated ancestry cluster reportedly carried fewer N-insertions than the cohort mean.

The J gene is TRBJ2-7, the V gene TRBV30, with a tentative D call TRBD1 (7 bases). This sequence was found in a man aged 25 to 40 in good health and CMV-seropositive. Sequenced: PBMCs. Here the CDR3 DNA reads TGTGCCTGGAGTGTACGAGGCGTCAGGGGGGCCTACGAGCAGTACTTC. This translates into CAWSVRGVRGAYEQYF.